Each of the 28 T cell receptor beta chains below was sequenced from the same sample in a study of CD8+ T cells in alopecia areata. RNA extraction and reverse transcription yielded cDNA as sequencing template. Libraries were prepared by immunoSEQ multiplex PCR; TCRdb keeps only in-frame clonotypes and omits some of them. Counted here are over 150,000 clones, over 55% occurring once; the ten biggest clones make up more than 1.5%. Sequenced here: CD4+ T cells sorted from blood, sampled at week 0. These receptors were obtained from a human donor with alopecia areata.

This clone was seen more than once but under ten times. The rearrangement uses TRBV2 and TRBJ2-5; TRBD1 agrees at 8 bases. V was pared by 4 bases and J by 2 bases, with 6 bases of the junction left unmatched. This CDR3 is built from 15 residues. In germline, CDR1 is SNHLY, CDR2 FYNNEI. As DNA, the CDR3 is TGTGCCAGCAGTGGGGGGACAGGTCAGCAAGAGACCCAGTACTTC. Translated, it gives CASSGGTGQQETQYF. Supplemented by reference TRBV2 and TRBJ2-5, the full variable domain reads EPEVTQTPSHQVTQMGQEVILRCVPISNHLYFYWYRQILGQKVEFLVSFYNNEISEKSEIFDDQFSVERPDGSNFTLKIRSTKLEDSAMYFCASSGGTGQQETQYFGPGTRLLVL.

The chain couples TRBV4-3 to TRBJ2-7; the match to TRBD2 covers 9 bases. From germline, CDR1 is LGHNA and CDR2 YSLEER. V lost 3 bases and J lost 2; bases outside the gene matches: 5. This CDR3 contains 15 residues. CDR3 sequence (DNA): TGCGCCAGCAGCCAGGGTAGCGGGGGAGCCTACGAGCAGTACTTC. It specifies CASSQGSGGAYEQYF.

The V gene is TRBV10-3, the J gene TRBJ2-5, with D possibly being TRBD1 or TRBD2 (6 bases each). The CDR3 is 13 residues long. Trimming shortened V by 9 bases and J by 5 bases, and 16 bases separated the two germline ends. CDR1 is ENHRY and CDR2 is SYGVKD in the germline V gene. The chain's CDR3 is CAIGLRGRETQYF. DNA for the CDR3: TGTGCCATTGGCCTGAGGGGGAGGGAGACCCAGTACTTC.

The chain uses TRBV2 and TRBJ2-7; D uncertain. The CDR3 is 12 amino acids. Per germline, CDR1 SNHLY and CDR2 FYNNEI. V was cut by 5 bases and J by 4 bases, with 9 bases left in between. The CDR3 DNA is TGTGCCAGCAGTCAGTTGGGATACGAGCAGTACTTC. It yields the protein CASSQLGYEQYF.

The J gene is TRBJ1-6, the V gene TRBV5-4; no clear D. The V end lost 0 bases, the J end lost 8 bases, and 15 bases lay between the germline ends. This CDR3 is built from 16 residues. Looked up from germline, CDR1 is SGHNT and CDR2 is YYREEE (reference sequence). The CDR3 loop reads CASSLGQSQSYSPLHF. In nucleotides, the CDR3 is TGTGCCAGCAGCTTGGGACAATCGCAGTCTTATTCACCCCTCCACTTT.

The chain uses TRBV4-1 and TRBJ2-2, with 7 bases identical to TRBD1. V shed 3 bases and J 5 bases; nucleotides not matched to a gene: 6. This CDR3 contains 15 residues. The germline V gene has CDR1 MGHRA and CDR2 YSYEKL. CDR3 nucleotides: TGCGCCAGCAGCCAGGAGATACAGGGGACCGGGGAGCTGTTTTTT. Its translation: CASSQEIQGTGELFF.

This clone was recorded a few times. The chain carries TRBV9 and TRBJ2-3, with 9 bases matching TRBD2. The CDR3 extends over 16 amino acids. V was pared by 0 bases and J by 2 bases, with 4 bases of the junction left unmatched. Looked up from germline, CDR1 is SGDLS and CDR2 is YYNGEE. This CDR3 reads CASSVGLAGATDTQYF. The CDR3 nucleotides are TGTGCCAGCAGCGTAGGATTAGCGGGGGCCACAGATACGCAGTATTTT.

The table lists this clone with a count of one. CDR3 sequence reads: CATALDRANTEAFF. CDR3 in DNA: TGTGCCACCGCCCTGGACAGGGCGAACACTGAAGCTTTCTTT. The J gene is TRBJ1-1, the V gene TRBV15; 8 nucleotides line up with TRBD1. The CDR3 consists of 14 residues. V lost 8 bases, J lost 1 base, and 6 bases stayed unmatched. CDR1 and CDR2 from the germline V gene are LNHNV and YYDKDF (reference sequence).

The rearrangement links TRBV4-1 to TRBJ1-2; D remains unclear. In germline, CDR1 is MGHRA, CDR2 YSYEKL. The CDR3 is 12 amino acids. V was pared by 5 bases and J by 8 bases, with 12 bases between. In DNA, the CDR3 is TGCGCCAGCAGCTCGGGGTCTTACGGCTACACCTTC. It is translated as CASSSGSYGYTF.

The V call is TRBV29-1, the J call TRBJ1-1; 9 nucleotides align to TRBD1. The germline V gene encodes CDR1 SQVTM and CDR2 ANQGSEA. V trimming: 5 bases; J trimming: 3 bases; junction bases outside the gene matches: 10. CDR3 size: 15 residues. CDR3 coding DNA: TGCAGCGTTAAGACAGGGGGTGTGATGTACACTGAAGCTTTCTTT. Translation gives CSVKTGGVMYTEAFF.

This clone was counted between two and nine times. The chain is built from TRBV29-1 and TRBJ2-5; 7 nucleotides match TRBD1. This CDR3 contains 14 residues. With V trimmed by 2 bases and J by 1 base, 4 bases remained unmatched. Looked up from germline, CDR1 is SQVTM and CDR2 is ANQGSEA. This chain's CDR3 is CSVERDRAQETQYF. DNA of the CDR3: TGCAGCGTTGAAAGAGACAGGGCCCAAGAGACCCAGTACTTC.

The chain couples TRBV27 to TRBJ1-6; D gene ambiguous. The CDR3 is made up of 16 amino acids. V dropped 7 bases and J dropped 9 bases, with 22 bases sitting between them. CDR1 and CDR2 from the germline V gene are MNHEY and SMNVEV (reference sequence). Here the CDR3 DNA reads TGTGCCAGCACGCCGACGGTTACAATACCCTCTTCACCCCTCCACTTT. Amino acids: CASTPTVTIPSSPLHF.

V gene TRBV11-2 combines with J gene TRBJ1-5; 9 nucleotides line up with TRBD1. The V gene's germline CDR1 is SGHAT and CDR2 FQNNGV. Germline trimming cut 5 bases from V and 6 bases from J; bases unmatched to any gene: 8. CDR3 length: 15 residues. CDR3 loop: CASSKMTGGVQPQHF. CDR3 in DNA: TGTGCCAGCAGCAAGATGACAGGGGGGGTTCAGCCCCAGCATTTT.

This chain joins TRBV14 and TRBJ2-3, with 10 bases fitting TRBD2. CDR1 SGHDN and CDR2 FVKESK come from the germline V gene. This CDR3 has 14 residues. Germline trimming cut 2 bases from V and 6 bases from J; bases unmatched to any gene: 2. CDR3: CASSQSGGADTQYF. In nucleotides, the CDR3 is TGTGCCAGCAGCCAAAGCGGGGGGGCTGATACGCAGTATTTT.

The chain is built from TRBV11-2 and TRBJ2-3, with a possible D match to TRBD2 (5 bases). The CDR3 loop spans 15 amino acids. Trimming pared 5 bases from V and 1 base from J, leaving 13 bases between. The germline CDR1 and CDR2 sequences are SGHAT and FQNNGV. CDR3 amino acids: CASSTSDGGTDTQYF. The CDR3, as DNA: TGTGCCAGCAGCACGTCTGACGGGGGCACAGATACGCAGTATTTT.

This chain links TRBV2 with TRBJ1-5; D call uncertain. The germline V gene has CDR1 SNHLY and CDR2 FYNNEI. The CDR3 runs 12 residues. Trimming removed 4 bases from V and 3 bases from J, with 4 bases in between. This chain's CDR3 is CASSGNNQPQHF. In DNA form, the CDR3 reads TGTGCCAGCAGTGGAAACAATCAGCCCCAGCATTTT.

The chain uses TRBV29-1 and TRBJ1-1; D is unresolved. This CDR3 region has 13 residues. V shed 6 bases and J shed 2 bases, with 13 bases lying between them. CDR1 is SQVTM and CDR2 is ANQGSEA in the germline V gene. The CDR3 region has the DNA TGCAGCGTGAACGAATGGGGAAACACTGAAGCTTTCTTT. Its protein is CSVNEWGNTEAFF.

Only a few counts were recorded for this clone. The chain recombines TRBV4-1 with TRBJ1-2; TRBD1 matches at 7 bases. This CDR3 is 15 amino acids long. V shed 0 bases, J shed 2 bases, and the junction held 3 bases outside the gene matches. Germline CDR1 is MGHRA and CDR2 is YSYEKL. The CDR3 spells CASSQEAQGNYGYTF. The CDR3 DNA sequence: TGCGCCAGCAGCCAAGAGGCACAGGGGAACTATGGCTACACCTTC.

This rearrangement joins TRBV9 to TRBJ1-1; D is unclear. Germline values: CDR1 SGDLS, CDR2 YYNGEE. Trimming took 4 bases from V and 0 from J, leaving 16 bases between them. This CDR3 spans 16 amino acids. CDR3 DNA: TGTGCCAGCAGCTCCCCTTCGGTAGCCATGAACACTGAAGCTTTCTTT. Residues: CASSSPSVAMNTEAFF.

The CDR3 nucleotides are TGTGCCAGCAGCTTGTTTCAGGGGGTCAGCAGCAATCAGCCCCAGCATTTT. Its protein product is CASSLFQGVSSNQPQHF. The chain employs TRBV5-6 and TRBJ1-5, with 7 nucleotides matching TRBD1. The V gene end was trimmed by 1 base and the J gene end by 1 base; junction bases not matched to a gene: 8. The CDR3 has 17 residues. Germline loops: CDR1 SGHDT, CDR2 YYEEEE.

The chain couples TRBV30 to TRBJ2-5; TRBD2 is a possible D gene (6 bases). V lost 5 bases, J lost 5 bases, and 15 bases lay in between. The CDR3 covers 13 residues. CDR1 is GTSNPN and CDR2 is SVGIG in the germline V gene (reference sequence). The CDR3 DNA follows: TGTGCCTGGTCCCGGGAAGGGAGGGAGACCCAGTACTTC. Its protein product is CAWSREGRETQYF.

A note on this clone: Germline and junction disagree at one end, which may indicate a read error. The CDR3 DNA sequence: TGTGCCAGCAGGGACACGGACAGGCCAACTGTAGCTTTCTTT. It specifies CASRDTDRPTVAFF. J is TRBJ1-1 and V is TRBV25-1, with 7 bases aligning to TRBD1. Per germline, CDR1 MGHDK and CDR2 SYGVNS. The CDR3 length is 14 residues.

This chain joins TRBV29-1 and TRBJ1-1, with 7 bases identical to TRBD1. The CDR3 loop spans 16 amino acids. J lost 1 base, V lost 1 base, and 9 bases had no gene match. Germline values: CDR1 SQVTM, CDR2 ANQGSEA. For the CDR3, the DNA is TGCAGCGTTGAAGCGTTACAGGGGTGGGGGAACACTGAAGCTTTCTTT. Residues: CSVEALQGWGNTEAFF.

This clone has only one observation. The V and J genes are TRBV7-2 and TRBJ2-7; 8 bases map to TRBD1. In germline, CDR1 is SGHTA, CDR2 FQGNSA. With 0 bases clipped from V and 4 bases from J, the junction kept 2 bases outside the gene matches. The CDR3 is 14 residues long. Written as DNA, the CDR3 is TGTGCCAGCAGCTTAGCGACAGGGGATTACGAGCAGTACTTC. Translation gives CASSLATGDYEQYF.

A few counts support this clone. The chain is built from TRBV7-2 and TRBJ1-1; D gene unclear. The germline V and J ends were trimmed by 3 bases and 0 bases, with 5 bases remaining between them. The germline V gene encodes CDR1 SGHTA and CDR2 FQGNSA. CDR3 size: 13 residues. This CDR3 is CASSFYMNTEAFF. CDR3 nucleotides: TGTGCCAGCAGCTTCTACATGAACACTGAAGCTTTCTTT.

The rearrangement uses TRBV11-2 and TRBJ1-4; no clear D gene. V lost 3 bases, J lost 0 bases, and 5 bases lay in between. Germline V CDR1 and CDR2: SGHAT, FQNNGV. CDR3 length equals 14 residues. The CDR3 protein is CASSFRSTNEKLFF. CDR3 in DNA: TGTGCCAGCAGCTTTCGTTCAACTAATGAAAAACTGTTTTTT. Looking up the rest from reference TRBV11-2 and TRBJ1-4 gives the full variable domain: EAGVAQSPRYKIIEKRQSVAFWCNPISGHATLYWYQQILGQGPKLLIQFQNNGVVDDSQLPKDRFSAERLKGVDSTLKIQPAKLEDSAVYLCASSFRSTNEKLFFGSGTQLSVL.

This chain uses TRBV5-6 with TRBJ2-7; D is ambiguous. The germline CDR1 and CDR2 sequences are SGHDT and YYEEEE. Trimming stripped 4 bases from V and 4 bases from J, with 6 bases between. The CDR3 covers 11 residues. The CDR3 reads CASSRAYEQYF. The CDR3, as DNA: TGTGCCAGCAGCAGGGCGTACGAGCAGTACTTC.

There are a few counts of this clone. The genes are TRBV30 and TRBJ1-1, with TRBD1 as a possible D gene (6 bases). The V and J ends lost 4 bases and 1 base respectively, with 16 bases between them. CDR3 size: 15 residues. The germline V gene encodes CDR1 GTSNPN and CDR2 SVGIG (reference sequence). The CDR3 is CAWKQGFIRNTEAFF. In nucleotides, the CDR3 is TGTGCCTGGAAACAGGGCTTTATTCGGAACACTGAAGCTTTCTTT.